What follows are 5 T cell receptor beta chains derived from one specimen sequenced in a study of T cells in Graves' hyperthyroidism and ophthalmopathy. It was RNA transcripts that yielded the amplified TCR beta CDR3 regions. With the HTBI primer set, the TCR CDR3 went through a first round of RT-PCR. Using its own MiXCR run on the multiplex PCR reads, TCRdb lists one record per CDR3 protein. The sample shows 300,000 to 350,000 distinct CDR3 sequences, roughly 20% of them seen only once. The sequenced sample consisted of blood. The source is a woman aged 40 to 50 with Graves' ophthalmopathy.

This clonotype was counted only a few times. The DNA for the CDR3 is TGTGCCAGCAGCTACGGACAGGCAACGTCCTACGAGCAGTACTTC. Translation gives CASSYGQATSYEQYF. The rearrangement links TRBV5-4 to TRBJ2-7; TRBD1 agrees at 7 bases. This CDR3 has 15 amino acids. V shed 3 bases, J shed 1 base, and the junction held 7 bases outside the gene matches. CDR1 and CDR2 (germline): SGHNT, YYREEE (reference sequence).

There are many counts of this clonotype. The rearrangement joins TRBV29-1 to TRBJ2-3; 12 bases align to TRBD2. The CDR3 runs to 17 residues. V gave up 7 bases and J gave up 5 bases; unmatched junction bases: 16. The germline CDR1 and CDR2 sequences are SQVTM and ANQGSEA. CDR3 region: CSAEEYRTSGIEDTQYF. CDR3 coding DNA: TGCAGCGCTGAGGAATATAGGACTAGCGGGATTGAAGATACGCAGTATTTT.

Many counts were recorded for this clonotype. The V and J genes are TRBV29-1 and TRBJ2-5; 10 bases map to TRBD2. This CDR3 contains 12 residues. Germline V CDR1 and CDR2: SQVTM, ANQGSEA. The junction had 7 bases not matched to a gene; V was cut back by 7 bases and J by 8 bases. DNA of the CDR3: TGCAGCGGAAGGGCTAGCGGGAGTACCCAGTACTTC. Amino acid sequence: CSGRASGSTQYF.

V and J are TRBV4-1 and TRBJ1-1; no reliable D call. Germline CDR1 MGHRA, CDR2 YSYEKL. The CDR3 spans 15 residues. V was cut by 3 bases and J by 1 base, with 12 bases left in between. In DNA, the CDR3 is TGCGCCAGCAGCCACACACAGATATCGAACACTGAAGCTTTCTTT. As protein: CASSHTQISNTEAFF.

This clonotype was counted at least ten times. This chain connects TRBV3-1 to TRBJ2-2; the D is unclear. Germline V gene data show CDR1 as LGHDT and CDR2 as YNNKEL (reference sequence). The CDR3 has 12 amino acids. V lost 4 bases to trimming and J lost 4 bases, with 4 bases between them. The CDR3 nucleotides read TGTGCCAGCAGCCTCTTCACCGGGGAGCTGTTTTTT. Translated, it gives CASSLFTGELFF.